This is a list of T cell receptor beta chains from one sample in a study of T cells in Graves' hyperthyroidism and ophthalmopathy. TCRdb redid the calling of the multiplex PCR reads with MiXCR, one entry per CDR3 protein. Found here are 410,000 or so distinct CDR3 sequences, 14% to 15% of them singletons; the top ten hold around 14%. Sequencing was performed on blood. The origin of the receptors is a young man with Graves' ophthalmopathy. CDR3s include the opening cysteine and the closing phenylalanine or tryptophan. Each record gives: V gene, clone size, J gene, CDR3 protein. Only some rows state a clone size, as once, few, many or a class for expanded clones.

v_call: TRBV6-4
clone_size: many
j_call: TRBJ1-1
cdr3_aa: CASRIRDMNTEAFF

v_call: TRBV6-1
clone_size: many
j_call: TRBJ2-7
cdr3_aa: CASSEQFFSGTTYEQYF

v_call: TRBV6-1
clone_size: few
j_call: TRBJ2-3
cdr3_aa: CASSSRGGRDTQYF

v_call: TRBV7-3
clone_size: many
j_call: TRBJ2-7
cdr3_aa: CASSLDRGTPYEQYF

v_call: TRBV20-1
clone_size: many
j_call: TRBJ1-6
cdr3_aa: CSARDLSRLNSPLHF

v_call: TRBV28
clone_size: few
j_call: TRBJ1-6
cdr3_aa: CASRPRLGSYNSPLHF

v_call: TRBV18
clone_size: few
j_call: TRBJ1-6
cdr3_aa: CASSPDQTGWNSPLHF

v_call: TRBV6-1
clone_size: -
j_call: TRBJ2-3
cdr3_aa: CASVSTDTQYF

v_call: TRBV19
clone_size: -
j_call: TRBJ1-1
cdr3_aa: CASSGWGANTEAFF

v_call: TRBV10-3
clone_size: many
j_call: TRBJ2-7
cdr3_aa: CAISLNRQGAYEQYF

v_call: TRBV11-2
clone_size: many
j_call: TRBJ2-7
cdr3_aa: CASSFSSTGEQYF

v_call: TRBV12-3/TRBV12-4
clone_size: -
j_call: TRBJ2-7
cdr3_aa: CASSYGLAVEQYF

v_call: TRBV20-1
clone_size: few
j_call: TRBJ2-1
cdr3_aa: CSGGEDKYNEQFF

v_call: TRBV11-2
clone_size: -
j_call: TRBJ1-4
cdr3_aa: CASSLRTDRAEKLFF

v_call: TRBV4-1
clone_size: few
j_call: TRBJ2-7
cdr3_aa: CASSAWDRSYEQYF

v_call: TRBV7-9
clone_size: few
j_call: TRBJ2-1
cdr3_aa: CASSDITGTSGTSGRLDEQFF

v_call: TRBV3-1
clone_size: many
j_call: TRBJ1-5
cdr3_aa: CASSLGTNNQPQHF

v_call: TRBV18
clone_size: many
j_call: TRBJ2-1
cdr3_aa: CASSLAGDGYNEQFF

v_call: TRBV27
clone_size: many
j_call: TRBJ2-1
cdr3_aa: CASSYPGGYNEQFF

v_call: TRBV18
clone_size: few
j_call: TRBJ2-1
cdr3_aa: CASSPLSGGAVEQFF

v_call: TRBV25-1
clone_size: many
j_call: TRBJ1-5
cdr3_aa: CASSEGQQPQHF

v_call: TRBV11-3
clone_size: -
j_call: TRBJ1-6
cdr3_aa: CASSLAPMGISYNSPLHF

v_call: TRBV30
clone_size: -
j_call: TRBJ1-6
cdr3_aa: CAWSVTPNSPLHF

v_call: TRBV5-1
clone_size: many
j_call: TRBJ1-4
cdr3_aa: CASSLDTRTGRKLFF

v_call: TRBV4-1
clone_size: -
j_call: TRBJ2-7
cdr3_aa: CASSQEDLSSYEQYF

v_call: TRBV11-2
clone_size: many
j_call: TRBJ2-7
cdr3_aa: CASSLNVAPAYEQYF

v_call: TRBV30
clone_size: many
j_call: TRBJ2-1
cdr3_aa: CAWSEVGIEQFF

v_call: TRBV4-1
clone_size: -
j_call: TRBJ1-4
cdr3_aa: CASSQDGRPSLFF

v_call: TRBV3-1
clone_size: many
j_call: TRBJ2-3
cdr3_aa: CASSQGGMDTQYF

v_call: TRBV10-2
clone_size: -
j_call: TRBJ2-7
cdr3_aa: CASRGGAQAGGEQYF

v_call: TRBV20-1
clone_size: many
j_call: TRBJ2-7
cdr3_aa: CSAREGTRGYEQYF

v_call: TRBV7-9
clone_size: -
j_call: TRBJ2-3
cdr3_aa: CASRPGLAGALTQIRSILYF

v_call: TRBV5-1
clone_size: -
j_call: TRBJ2-3
cdr3_aa: CASSPIGPQSTDTQYF

v_call: TRBV7-2
clone_size: -
j_call: TRBJ2-7
cdr3_aa: CASRPDGQELYEQYF

v_call: TRBV27
clone_size: many
j_call: TRBJ2-7
cdr3_aa: CASSLTGTSYEQYF

v_call: TRBV13
clone_size: many
j_call: TRBJ2-1
cdr3_aa: CASSFSGIYNEQFF

v_call: TRBV20-1
clone_size: many
j_call: TRBJ2-1
cdr3_aa: CSARLPLGPYNEQFF

v_call: TRBV3-1
clone_size: many
j_call: TRBJ1-2
cdr3_aa: CASSQGHSGQAWGYTF

v_call: TRBV2
clone_size: many
j_call: TRBJ2-7
cdr3_aa: CASSLTGTNYEQYF

v_call: TRBV20-1
clone_size: many
j_call: TRBJ2-4
cdr3_aa: CSARGQGLDIQYF

v_call: TRBV12-5
clone_size: many
j_call: TRBJ2-1
cdr3_aa: CASGLTLSSYNEQFF

v_call: TRBV12-3/TRBV12-4
clone_size: many
j_call: TRBJ2-3
cdr3_aa: CASSWGTDTQYF

v_call: TRBV5-6
clone_size: -
j_call: TRBJ2-1
cdr3_aa: CASSFGVLGEQFF

v_call: TRBV4-2
clone_size: many
j_call: TRBJ2-5
cdr3_aa: CASSQEGSGSQETQYF

v_call: TRBV6-6
clone_size: -
j_call: TRBJ2-6
cdr3_aa: CASSYWGSSGANVLTF

v_call: TRBV5-1
clone_size: few
j_call: TRBJ2-3
cdr3_aa: CASSLYGTSGGITDTQYF

v_call: TRBV7-9
clone_size: few
j_call: TRBJ2-2
cdr3_aa: CASSPHTGGTGELFF

v_call: TRBV7-3
clone_size: many
j_call: TRBJ2-3
cdr3_aa: CASSLVPTDTQYF

v_call: TRBV29-1
clone_size: few
j_call: TRBJ1-1
cdr3_aa: CSISPGNTEAFF

v_call: TRBV20-1
clone_size: -
j_call: TRBJ1-5
cdr3_aa: CSAVRDNYSNQPQHF

v_call: TRBV4-1
clone_size: -
j_call: TRBJ2-7
cdr3_aa: CASRHIGTYKYEQYF

v_call: TRBV20-1
clone_size: few
j_call: TRBJ2-2
cdr3_aa: CSARVLAPGELFF

v_call: TRBV4-2
clone_size: -
j_call: TRBJ2-3
cdr3_aa: CASSQWTSGGMQDTQYF

v_call: TRBV12-3/TRBV12-4
clone_size: many
j_call: TRBJ1-1
cdr3_aa: CACQYSPPTEAFF

v_call: TRBV20-1
clone_size: many
j_call: TRBJ2-7
cdr3_aa: CSARDYTSGTYEQYF

v_call: TRBV11-3
clone_size: -
j_call: TRBJ2-4
cdr3_aa: CASRPQGALAKNIQYF

v_call: TRBV5-1
clone_size: -
j_call: TRBJ2-5
cdr3_aa: CASGEETQYF

v_call: TRBV6-5
clone_size: few
j_call: TRBJ2-3
cdr3_aa: CASSYSNTATDTQYF